The 10 T cell receptor beta chains given below trace back to one sample, sequenced in a study of blood T cell repertoires in COVID-19. The assay was immunoSEQ multiplex PCR, and TCRdb's table has in-frame clones only and misses some. This table holds fewer than 200,000 clones, approximately 82% found once. What was sequenced was PBMCs or T cells enriched from blood (not recorded which). The source is a woman aged 55 to 70 with acute COVID-19.

The chain recombines TRBV5-5 with TRBJ1-1; maybe TRBD1 (5 bases). Looked up from germline, CDR1 is SGHKS and CDR2 is YYEKEE (reference sequence). The V gene lost 7 bases and the J gene lost 0 bases, with 19 bases spanning the gap. The CDR3 contains 16 residues. CDR3 sequence (DNA): TGTGCCAGCTCCCACGGGGGTCTTGGAATGAACACTGAAGCTTTCTTT. Translated: CASSHGGLGMNTEAFF.

The V and J genes are TRBV6-2 or TRBV6-3 and TRBJ1-2; D is unclear. V was clipped by 0 bases and J by 6 bases, with 14 bases between them. The germline V gene encodes CDR1 MNHEY and CDR2 SVGEGT. The CDR3 extends over 15 amino acids. CDR3 loop: CASSYSVDREDGYTF. CDR3 DNA: TGTGCCAGCAGTTACTCGGTGGATAGGGAGGATGGCTACACCTTC.

This clone is a singleton in its sample. The V and J genes are TRBV10-3 and TRBJ2-1; D might be TRBD1 (6 bases). Germline V gene data show CDR1 as ENHRY and CDR2 as SYGVKD. Trimming stripped 9 bases from V and 8 bases from J, with 17 bases between. The CDR3 totals 13 residues. CDR3 sequence reads: CAIKGQEAYEQFF. The CDR3 nucleotides read TGTGCCATTAAGGGACAAGAAGCTTATGAGCAGTTCTTC.

This chain uses TRBV11-2 with TRBJ2-3; possible D gene TRBD2, 5 bases. The germline CDR1 and CDR2 sequences are SGHAT and FQNNGV. CDR3 length equals 14 residues. Between the trimmed V and J ends, which lost 5 bases and 4 bases, there was a span of 13 bases. The CDR3 DNA reads as TGTGCCAGCAGCAACCGGCGGGTGGCAGATACGCAGTATTTT. Its translation: CASSNRRVADTQYF.

The gene calls are TRBV2 and TRBJ2-3; 7 positions agree with TRBD2. V gave up 8 bases and J gave up 1 base; unmatched junction bases: 9. Germline CDR1 is SNHLY and CDR2 is FYNNEI. The CDR3 is made up of 15 amino acids. The CDR3 region is CASSGGTTGTDTQYF. Here the CDR3 DNA reads TGTGCCAGCTCGGGCGGGACTACGGGCACAGATACGCAGTATTTT.

The gene calls are TRBV30 and TRBJ2-1, with D tentatively TRBD1 (5 bases). The V end was cut by 4 bases, the J end by 9 bases, with 10 bases between. This CDR3 has 11 amino acids. Germline loops: CDR1 GTSNPN, CDR2 SVGIG (reference sequence). CDR3 coding DNA: TGTGCCTGGAAACGGCAGGGTGAGCAGTTCTTC. It translates to CAWKRQGEQFF.

This chain uses TRBV3-1 (or the pseudogene TRBV3-2) with TRBJ2-3; TRBD2 matches at 11 bases. J gave up 0 bases and V 0 bases, and 8 bases lay outside the gene matches. CDR1 is LGHDT, CDR2 YNNKEL, per germline (reference sequence). The CDR3 is 19 residues long. The CDR3 is CASSQDPLLAGGSTDTQYF. The CDR3 region has the DNA TGTGCCAGCAGCCAAGATCCCCTGCTAGCGGGGGGTAGCACAGATACGCAGTATTTT.

The chain couples TRBV28 to TRBJ2-3, with 10 bases fitting TRBD2. Germline assignment: CDR1 MDHEN and CDR2 SYDVKM. This CDR3 comprises 16 residues. V was pared by 5 bases and J by 5 bases, with 10 bases of the junction left unmatched. The CDR3 loop reads CASSPHSGGARDTQYF. In DNA form, the CDR3 reads TGTGCCAGCAGTCCGCACAGCGGGGGGGCCAGAGATACGCAGTATTTT. Full variable domain (rest looked up from reference TRBV28 and TRBJ2-3): DVKVTQSSRYLVKRTGEKVFLECVQDMDHENMFWYRQDPGLGLRLIYFSYDVKMKEKGDIPEGYSVSREKKERFSLILESASTNQTSMYLCASSPHSGGARDTQYFGPGTRLTVL.

This clone has only one observation. The chain uses TRBV19 and TRBJ1-5, with D maybe TRBD1 (6 bases). CDR3 length: 18 amino acids. CDR1 is LNHDA and CDR2 is SQIVND in the germline V gene (reference sequence). V was trimmed by 9 bases and J by 3 bases, leaving 27 bases between them. The CDR3 coding sequence is TGTGCCAGCCTCCGGGAGGGATTCGTGGACAGTGTCAATCAGCCCCAGCATTTT. This encodes CASLREGFVDSVNQPQHF.

The CDR3 sequence: CASSLRWGLQETQYF. The CDR3 DNA reads TGTGCCAGCAGTTTGCGGTGGGGACTCCAAGAGACCCAGTACTTC. The chain employs TRBV27 and TRBJ2-5; tentative D call: TRBD2 (6 bases). V was cut by 3 bases and J by 1 base, with 12 bases left in between. The CDR3 is made up of 15 amino acids. Germline V lookup: CDR1 MNHEY, CDR2 SMNVEV (reference sequence).